This paragraph covers one T cell receptor (beta chain) sequence. The junction had 1 base not matched to a gene; V was cut back by 3 bases and J by 2 bases. There are 14 residues in the CDR3. Germline-derived CDR1 and CDR2 are SGHKS and YYEKEE (reference sequence). In the original processing: Amplification of reference gene primers provided the estimated nucleated cell counts. The protocol was immunoSEQ multiplex PCR, while the TCRdb copy is restricted to in-frame clones and leaves out a portion. V, J and clone size derive from that table, while D and trimming were established from the DNA sequence. The sample has around 150,000 clones; about 92% are singletons. The entry originates in a study of blood T cell repertoires in COVID-19.

The chain recombines TRBV5-5 with TRBJ2-7; 11 bases are a match to TRBD1. Sequenced: peripheral blood. The clonotype comes from a man in his 60s with active or convalescent COVID-19. The CDR3 protein is CASSWGQGAYEQYF. Written as DNA, the CDR3 is TGTGCCAGCAGCTGGGGACAGGGGGCCTACGAGCAGTACTTC.